This T cell receptor beta chain originates from a study of shared clonotypes between healthy human individuals (dated by TCRdb to 2020 to 2021). For context, the study as a whole: Three men and a couple of women, aged 18 to 49 years, made up the cohort. To increase sequencing depth and limit assay-specific biases, TCR repertoire library preparation and sequencing were carried out by different laboratories using diverse techniques. For each donor, CD4 naive and CD4 memory were each given three plates, CD8 naive was given two plates, and CD8 memory was given one plate. Each donor's leukapheresis produced roughly between about 0.8 and 10 billion PBMCs. To estimate repertoire size and how much clonotypes are shared between individuals, the study performed deep sequencing of blood TCR repertoires from roughly five healthy adults. General conclusions and limits of the study: Incomplete sequencing was indicated by rarefaction of sorted-subset datasets, despite the large sequencing depth. Compared with non-shared clonotypes, the clonotypes found in all four sorted-subset donors had higher generation probabilities. Based on pairwise subsampling, the degree of clonotype sharing among donors was expected to be affected by sequencing depth. Estimated clonotype richness was generally larger for naive than for memory subsets. Sampling was restricted to blood, and TCR repertoires in tissue are likely to differ from TCR repertoires in blood. Sharing across a few donors was observed for approximately 5% of naive CD4, 3.5% of naive CD8, 2% to 2.5% of memory CD4, and roughly 0.4% of memory CD8 clonotypes. Because the study included a small number of donors, the genetic and exposure-history diversity represented was limited.

Using the deep immunoSEQ assay, TCR CDR3 regions were amplified from genomic DNA by multiplex PCR. Extracted genomic DNA from each cell subset was spread evenly across all wells of several immunoSEQ 96-well plates, with each plate serving as a replicate. For sorted subsets, approximately 200 ng of genomic DNA, equivalent to 25,000 to 35,000 T cell genomes, went into each replicate PCR. Purified libraries were measured with a Qubit 3.0 fluorometer, size-checked on a Bioanalyzer 2100, and measured again with the KAPA Library Quantification kit. A separate single-read 150-cycle Illumina NextSeq 550 flow cell was used to sequence each immunoSEQ 96-well plate. Per the original workflow: Because only junctional sequences without quality scores were contained in the immunoSEQ output, filtering matching that applied to full-length reads could not be performed. Sequences were annotated with PyIR, a Python wrapper for IgBLAST v1.9, and V/J genes and CDR3 were assigned using IMGT germline references. Reads were filtered out if the reads had weak V/J assignments (E-value above 1e-6), no CDR3, stop codons, out-of-frame junctions, or ambiguous translated residues. V3J clonotypes were defined as sequences sharing the same inferred V gene, J gene, and CDR3 amino acid sequence. Percentage overlap between repertoires was calculated by dividing the number of shared unique clonotypes by the size of the smaller repertoire. Three approaches were used to assess repertoire richness: RTK rarefaction, the Chao1 estimator, and Recon v2.1 estimates of unobserved clonotypes. Generation probabilities were computed with OLGA for all TCRbeta clonotypes obtained by the gDNA method from four donors. Held by TCRdb, this immuneACCESS table contains in-frame sequences only and omits some clones. Under half of the omission traces to an unresolved V gene where checked; the cause of the rest is unknown. Clone size and V and J calls were adopted from that table, with D and trimming inferred from the DNA. The sample table shows 2 million to 2.5 million clones, and 95% are seen once. The ten largest clones capture more than 0.1% of the sample.

The donors were healthy, HIV-negative adults who had no recently reported acute infections or vaccinations. All donors were Caucasian adults living in Nashville, Tennessee, USA. CD4+ T cells were enriched by magnetic negative selection; naive cells were then positively selected on CD45RA, and the negative fraction formed the memory subset. After blood collection by leukapheresis, PBMCs were isolated using Ficoll-Histopaque density gradient centrifugation and then cryopreserved in the vapor phase of liquid nitrogen. Analytical flow cytometry was used to check the purity and quantity of every magnetically sorted T cell population. Each sorted fraction had its genomic DNA isolated and then quantified by UV absorbance on a Nanodrop 2000c. A word on this clone: Its antigen is still unknown. No per-base quality is available; no much larger clone lies one base away.

Trimming removed 2 bases from V and 10 bases from J, leaving 12 bases between the germline ends. CDR1 and CDR2, per the germline V gene, are ENHRY and SYGVKD. Its CDR3 holds 14 amino acids, cysteine through phenylalanine. The kept DNA is CDR3 alone, 42 bases in frame from the first base. The source material was naive CD4+ T cells sorted from blood. In light of the paper, this sample's cell subset or site label describes: CD45RA+ positively selected. The sequence was obtained from a man aged 18 to 30 in good health. This receptor chain uses TRBV10-3 and TRBJ1-6; TRBD1 is a weak D gene call, 6 bases matching. The CDR3 corresponds to CAISERRGTSPLHF. The nucleotide sequence is given as TGTGCCATCAGTGAGCGCAGGGGCACGTCACCCCTCCACTTT.